Each of the 12 T cell receptor beta chains below was sequenced from the same sample in a study of CD8+ T cells in alopecia areata. The sample's treatment: oral pan-JAK inhibitor, 5-10 mg twice daily. cDNA reverse transcribed from extracted RNA served as the sequencing template. Sequencing was performed with immunoSEQ multiplex PCR; in TCRdb, only in-frame clones are kept and a portion is missing. The sample contains fewer than 110,000 clones, 84% of which appear only once. The starting material was CD8+ T cells sorted from blood, obtained at week 24, from a patient treated with tofacitinib. All receptors come from a human donor with alopecia areata.

The chain recombines TRBV19 with TRBJ1-2, with D possibly being TRBD1 (5 bases). Germline-derived CDR1 and CDR2 are LNHDA and SQIVND (reference sequence). Deletions cut 9 bases from V and 3 bases from J, with 14 bases between. The CDR3 length is 13 residues. The CDR3, as DNA: TGTGCCAGCTTCGCGGGACCAGACTATGGCTACACCTTC. Encoded protein: CASFAGPDYGYTF.

The V and J genes are TRBV5-1 and TRBJ1-5; D unresolved. This CDR3 region has 14 residues. Germline values: CDR1 SGHRS, CDR2 YFSETQ. V was pared by 4 bases and J by 5 bases, with 13 bases between. Written as DNA, the CDR3 is TGCGCCAGCAGCCCGAAGGGTGGCGATCAGCCCCAGCATTTT. This encodes CASSPKGGDQPQHF.

V gene TRBV29-1 combines with J gene TRBJ2-3; D is ambiguous. Germline V gene data show CDR1 as SQVTM and CDR2 as ANQGSEA. This CDR3 is built from 10 residues. Deletions cut 4 bases from V and 5 bases from J, with 4 bases between. The CDR3 DNA follows: TGCAGCGTTGGCGGAGATACGCAGTATTTT. Translated: CSVGGDTQYF.

The chain links TRBV6-1 to TRBJ1-5, with D hard to call. Trimming left V 1 base short and J 0 bases short, with 10 bases between. The CDR3 length is 16 residues. In germline, CDR1 is MNHNS, CDR2 SASEGT. CDR3 amino acids: CASSEGFAHSNQPQHF. Here the CDR3 DNA reads TGTGCCAGCAGTGAAGGGTTCGCACATAGCAATCAGCCCCAGCATTTT.

V is TRBV27 and J is TRBJ2-5; D call uncertain. Trimming removed 4 bases at V and 1 base at J, with 10 bases between. The length of the CDR3 is 14 residues. Germline V gives CDR1 MNHEY, CDR2 SMNVEV (reference sequence). The CDR3 DNA sequence: TGTGCCAGCAGTTCAGCCTGGGGCCAAGAGACCCAGTACTTC. As protein: CASSSAWGQETQYF.

The chain employs TRBV9 and TRBJ1-1, with 8 bases identical to TRBD1. Trimming took 4 bases from V and 0 from J; bases not matched to a gene: 5. Germline assignment: CDR1 SGDLS and CDR2 YYNGEE. The CDR3 loop spans 15 amino acids. The chain's CDR3 is CASSPGTGVNTEAFF. CDR3 nucleotide sequence: TGTGCCAGCAGCCCGGGGACAGGAGTGAACACTGAAGCTTTCTTT.

V usage is TRBV21-1 and J usage is TRBJ2-2; the table's TRBD2 call for D was not verified on the DNA. TRBV21-1 is a listed pseudogene. The CDR3 spans 18 residues. The CDR3 reads CASSVSRDNSLNTGELFF. CDR3 coding DNA: TGTGCCAGCAGCGTGAGTCGAGATAACTCCTTGAACACCGGGGAGCTGTTTTTT.

The chain employs TRBV15 and TRBJ1-3, with 9 nucleotides matching TRBD1. This CDR3 has 14 amino acids. V was clipped by 10 bases and J by 4 bases; unmatched bases: 8. Looked up from germline, CDR1 is LNHNV and CDR2 is YYDKDF (reference sequence). CDR3 residues: CAIRGTGSGNTIYF. The CDR3 DNA reads as TGTGCCATCAGAGGGACAGGGAGCGGAAACACCATATATTTT.

The gene calls are TRBV7-6 and TRBJ1-4; a weak D match, TRBD1 (6 bases). The CDR3 is 14 amino acids. CDR1 is SGHVS, CDR2 FNYEAQ, per germline. Trimming took 1 base from V and 7 from J, leaving 10 bases between them. DNA for the CDR3: TGTGCCAGCAGCTTAGGCGGGGGGCGTGAAAAACTGTTTTTT. Its protein product is CASSLGGGREKLFF.

This chain connects TRBV2 to TRBJ1-5; no reliable D call. This CDR3 region has 15 residues. The V and J ends lost 0 bases and 2 bases respectively, with 8 bases between them. Germline V gives CDR1 SNHLY, CDR2 FYNNEI. The CDR3 is CASSEAVHGNQPQHF. DNA of the CDR3: TGTGCCAGCAGTGAAGCGGTCCATGGCAATCAGCCCCAGCATTTT. Looking up the rest from reference TRBV2 and TRBJ1-5 gives the full variable domain: EPEVTQTPSHQVTQMGQEVILRCVPISNHLYFYWYRQILGQKVEFLVSFYNNEISEKSEIFDDQFSVERPDGSNFTLKIRSTKLEDSAMYFCASSEAVHGNQPQHFGDGTRLSIL.

This sequence joins TRBV7-2 and TRBJ2-4; D is uncertain. The CDR3 has 14 residues. V was pared by 0 bases and J by 4 bases, with 7 bases between. The germline CDR1 and CDR2 sequences are SGHTA and FQGNSA. For the CDR3, the DNA is TGTGCCAGCAGCTTAGCCCAGAATAAAAACATTCAGTACTTC. As protein: CASSLAQNKNIQYF.

The chain couples TRBV6-1 to TRBJ2-1, with 8 nucleotides matching TRBD1. The CDR3 extends over 15 amino acids. V gave up 4 bases and J gave up 3 bases; unmatched junction bases: 5. The germline CDR1 and CDR2 sequences are MNHNS and SASEGT. CDR3 sequence reads: CASSARGQGYNEQFF. The CDR3 bases are TGTGCCAGCAGTGCGCGAGGACAGGGCTACAATGAGCAGTTCTTC.